This T cell receptor beta chain appears in the sequencing data of a study of shared clonotypes between healthy human individuals. From germline, CDR1 is MNHEY and CDR2 SVGAGI. V dropped 2 bases and J dropped 4; count of bases not matched to a gene: 8. CDR3 length: 15 residues. The table came from immunoSEQ multiplex PCR; TCRdb's copy has only in-frame clones and leaves some out. The table shows 2 million to 2.5 million clones, with just over 90% occurring only once. This clonotype was sampled from a man in his late teens or twenties in good health. Some clones in this sample may be carry-over from other donors' samples. Sequencing was carried out using naive CD4+ T cells from PBMCs. Noted subset: CD45RA+ positively selected. The chain links TRBV6-5 to TRBJ2-7; TRBD1 matches at 7 bases. CDR3 region: CASSYTFDREYEQYF. The CDR3 region has the DNA TGTGCCAGCAGTTACACGTTCGACAGGGAGTACGAGCAGTACTTC.